A single sample gave rise to the 24 T cell receptor beta chains below, sequenced in a study of T cell repertoires in cytomegalovirus infection. TCRdb independently ran MiXCR on the reads; one entry per CDR3 protein. This sample yields about 360,000 distinct CDR3 sequences, of which roughly 34% are seen a single time; about 14% belongs to the top ten. These receptors lack a known antigen. The sample here was cultured PBMCs, taken from culture after CMV antigen stimulation. The receptor source for this set is a human donor in good health (CMV status not recorded). Some clones in this sample may be carry-over from other donors' samples.

The J gene is TRBJ2-7, the V gene TRBV4-3; 8 nucleotides agree with TRBD2. CDR3 length: 15 residues. After removal of 4 bases from V and 5 bases from J, the junction contained 10 bases not matched to a gene. Germline lookup yields CDR1 LGHNA and CDR2 YSLEER. CDR3 in amino acids: CASSLVLAGRNEQYF. The CDR3 DNA is TGCGCCAGCAGCCTCGTCTTAGCGGGACGCAACGAGCAGTACTTC.

This clonotype was seen a few times. The V and J genes are TRBV5-6 and TRBJ2-1; D is uncertain. Between the trimmed V and J ends, which lost 0 bases and 0 bases, there was a span of 10 bases. CDR3 length equals 16 residues. The germline gives CDR1 SGHDT, CDR2 YYEEEE. The CDR3 loop is CASSLVAMSSYNEQFF. The DNA for the CDR3 is TGTGCCAGCAGCTTGGTGGCGATGAGCTCCTACAATGAGCAGTTCTTC. Full variable domain (missing parts from reference TRBV5-6 and TRBJ2-1): DAGVTQSPTHLIKTRGQQVTLRCSPKSGHDTVSWYQQALGQGPQFIFQYYEEEERQRGNFPDRFSGHQFPNYSSELNVNALLLGDSALYLCASSLVAMSSYNEQFFGPGTRLTVL.

This clonotype was seen a handful of times. The CDR3 DNA is TGTGCCAGCATTCACAGGGCTAACTATGGCTACACCTTC. It yields the protein CASIHRANYGYTF. The chain carries TRBV6-6 and TRBJ1-2; a possible D gene is TRBD1 (6 bases). Germline CDR1 reads MNHNY; CDR2 reads SVGAGI (reference sequence). V lost 7 bases, J lost 0 bases, and 9 bases lay in between. The CDR3 contains 13 residues.

The gene calls are TRBV10-3 and TRBJ2-1; 11 bases line up with TRBD2. CDR1 is ENHRY, CDR2 SYGVKD, per germline. The trim removed 3 bases at V and 8 bases at J, leaving 9 bases unmatched. The CDR3 is 16 residues long. DNA of the CDR3: TGTGCCATCAGTGACCTGACTAGCGGGGCTGGCCATGAGCAGTTCTTC. As protein: CAISDLTSGAGHEQFF.

The sample holds many counts of this clonotype. V and J are TRBV10-3 and TRBJ2-3; 12 nucleotides align to TRBD2. The J segment lost 4 bases and the V segment lost 3 bases, leaving 5 bases of the junction unmatched. Germline V gene data show CDR1 as ENHRY and CDR2 as SYGVKD. The CDR3 runs to 16 residues. As DNA, the CDR3 is TGTGCCATCAGTGATATGACTAGCGGGAGAGCAGATACGCAGTATTTT. It encodes CAISDMTSGRADTQYF.

This clonotype showed up many times. The chain uses TRBV6-1 and TRBJ1-2; 7 nucleotides match TRBD1. The CDR3 is 15 amino acids. Germline V CDR1 and CDR2: MNHNS, SASEGT. Germline trimming cut 5 bases from V and 8 bases from J; bases unmatched to any gene: 14. The CDR3 sequence is CASSISGTEYGGYTF. The CDR3 DNA follows: TGTGCCAGCAGTATATCCGGGACAGAGTATGGAGGCTACACCTTC.

V and J are TRBV5-1 and TRBJ2-1; D unresolved. V shed 0 bases and J shed 8 bases, with 15 bases lying between them. The CDR3 is 15 residues long. Germline CDR1 reads SGHRS; CDR2 reads YFSETQ. The CDR3 sequence: CASSLVSPVLHEQFF. The CDR3, as DNA: TGCGCCAGCAGCTTGGTTAGTCCGGTTTTGCATGAGCAGTTCTTC.

The chain joins TRBV25-1 to TRBJ2-7, with D perhaps assigned TRBD1 or TRBD2 (5 bases each). The V and J ends lost 3 bases and 12 bases respectively, with 24 bases between them. Germline values: CDR1 MGHDK, CDR2 SYGVNS. The CDR3 has 15 amino acids. The CDR3 DNA follows: TGTGCCAGCAGTGACCCGGTGGACCCAACGGGGCGGCGGTACTTC. Encoded protein: CASSDPVDPTGRRYF.

This clonotype was observed a handful of times. The chain uses TRBV15 and TRBJ2-1; 9 positions agree with TRBD2. V was pared by 5 bases and J by 6 bases, with 11 bases of the junction left unmatched. The V gene's germline CDR1 is LNHNV and CDR2 YYDKDF (reference sequence). The CDR3 sequence is 16 residues long. The CDR3 region has the DNA TGTGCCACCAGCTCCCTGGTCGGACTAGCGTCCAATGAGCAGTTCTTC. Residues: CATSSLVGLASNEQFF.

This sequence joins TRBV12-3 or TRBV12-4 and TRBJ1-4, with 7 bases lining up with TRBD1. The ends lost 7 bases at V and 7 bases at J; junction bases unmatched: 15. The CDR3 contains 16 residues. The CDR3 nucleotides are TGTGCCAGCAAACCTGGGGGGACAGCCCATGGTGAAAAACTGTTTTTT. Translated, it gives CASKPGGTAHGEKLFF.

In its sample, this clonotype was seen many times. The chain combines TRBV6-1 with TRBJ2-3, with D hard to call. Per the germline V gene, CDR1 is MNHNS and CDR2 is SASEGT. CDR3 length: 15 residues. Trimming stripped 4 bases from V and 2 bases from J, with 13 bases between. The chain's CDR3 is CASSARTVNTDTQYF. The CDR3 DNA follows: TGTGCCAGCAGTGCCCGGACGGTGAACACAGATACGCAGTATTTT.

The genes are TRBV18 and TRBJ1-1, with D perhaps matching TRBD1 (6 bases). The CDR3 consists of 17 residues. Germline CDR1 reads KGHSH; CDR2 reads LQKENI. The V end was cut by 0 bases, the J end by 0 bases, with 14 bases between. The CDR3 region has the DNA TGTGCCAGCTCACCACCGGGCAGGGGCACTATGAACACTGAAGCTTTCTTT. Protein: CASSPPGRGTMNTEAFF.

The chain carries TRBV7-6 and TRBJ1-1; TRBD1 aligns across 9 bases. CDR1 is SGHVS and CDR2 is FNYEAQ in the germline V gene. J gave up 7 bases and V 1 base, and 4 bases lay outside the gene matches. This CDR3 region has 14 residues. The CDR3 DNA sequence: TGTGCCAGCAGCTTAGGGACAGGGGTTGGTGAAGCTTTCTTT. Translating it yields CASSLGTGVGEAFF.

The rearrangement joins TRBV11-2 to TRBJ1-1, with D perhaps matching TRBD1 (5 bases). Germline V gene sequence: CDR1 SGHAT, CDR2 FQNNGV. V was pared by 2 bases and J by 1 base, with 11 bases between. The CDR3 length is 15 residues. CDR3 region: CASSLRGRQNTEAFF. The CDR3 DNA is TGTGCCAGCAGCTTAAGGGGACGGCAGAACACTGAAGCTTTCTTT.

This clonotype was counted only a few times. This chain links TRBV5-4 with TRBJ2-1; 14 bases align to TRBD2. The CDR3 spans 16 residues. V lost 4 bases to trimming and J lost 8 bases; unmatched junction nucleotides: 8. CDR1 and CDR2 from the germline V gene are SGHNT and YYREEE (reference sequence). In DNA form, the CDR3 reads TGTGCCAGCAGCAAGGGACTAGCGGGAGATTATGATGAGCAGTTCTTC. Translated: CASSKGLAGDYDEQFF.

V gene TRBV7-3 combines with J gene TRBJ2-6; D assignment may be TRBD1 or TRBD2 (5 bases each). CDR1 SGHTA and CDR2 FQGTGA come from the germline V gene. The CDR3 loop spans 21 amino acids. V was pared by 5 bases and J by 0 bases, with 26 bases between. The CDR3 DNA is TGTGCCAGCAGCGCTAAGCCCCTGCCCGGGACGGTTTTCTCTGGGGCCAACGTCCTGACTTTC. Residues: CASSAKPLPGTVFSGANVLTF.

The V call is TRBV24-1, the J call TRBJ2-6; TRBD1 agrees at 10 bases. The CDR3 has 17 amino acids. The germline gives CDR1 KGHDR, CDR2 SFDVKD. V shed 9 bases and J 1 base; nucleotides not matched to a gene: 8. CDR3 amino acids: CATGAGQGTSGANVLTF. Written as DNA, the CDR3 is TGTGCCACCGGGGCGGGACAGGGGACTTCTGGGGCCAACGTCCTGACTTTC.

A few counts support this clonotype. The gene calls are TRBV6-1 and TRBJ1-5; 11 bases fit TRBD1. CDR1 and CDR2 (germline): MNHNS, SASEGT. This CDR3 spans 16 amino acids. J was trimmed by 4 bases and V by 6 bases; bases with no gene match: 8. The CDR3 protein is CASSQDRGRGNQPQHF. Written as DNA, the CDR3 is TGTGCCAGCAGCCAGGACAGGGGGCGCGGAAATCAGCCCCAGCATTTT.

This chain uses TRBV28 with TRBJ1-4; D is possibly TRBD1 (5 bases). The CDR3 is 11 amino acids. Germline CDR1 MDHEN, CDR2 SYDVKM. V was trimmed by 8 bases and J by 10 bases, leaving 11 bases between them. The CDR3 is CASGGGRKLFF. The CDR3 bases are TGTGCCAGCGGGGGTGGTAGAAAACTGTTTTTT.

This chain uses TRBV7-6 with TRBJ2-1; 14 bases are shared with TRBD2. Germline V gene sequence: CDR1 SGHVS, CDR2 FNYEAQ. The ends lost 2 bases at V and 7 bases at J; junction bases unmatched: 7. This CDR3 contains 17 residues. In DNA form, the CDR3 reads TGTGCCAGCAGCTTATCGTCCGGGACTAGCGGGAGAAATGAGCAGTTCTTC. Its protein is CASSLSSGTSGRNEQFF.

The chain links TRBV7-2 to TRBJ2-3, with 9 bases matching TRBD2. V trimming: 5 bases; J trimming: 5 bases; junction bases outside the gene matches: 14. This CDR3 spans 17 amino acids. Germline values: CDR1 SGHTA, CDR2 FQGNSA. CDR3 sequence: CASSNGLAGPFGDTQYF. The CDR3 coding sequence is TGTGCCAGCAGCAACGGGCTAGCGGGGCCCTTCGGAGATACGCAGTATTTT.

V usage is TRBV7-3 and J usage is TRBJ2-1, with 8 bases identical to TRBD2. The CDR3 consists of 15 residues. Unmatched junction bases numbered 11, after V lost 8 bases and J lost 5 bases. CDR1 is SGHTA and CDR2 is FQGTGA in the germline V gene. CDR3 sequence reads: CASAHGVAGNNEQFF. CDR3 coding DNA: TGTGCCAGCGCCCACGGGGTAGCGGGAAACAATGAGCAGTTCTTC.

The chain uses TRBV7-2 and TRBJ2-5; possible D gene TRBD2, 5 bases. Germline V lookup: CDR1 SGHTA, CDR2 FQGNSA. With 7 bases removed from V and 4 bases from J, the gap between germline ends came to 13 bases. The CDR3 totals 13 residues. The CDR3 sequence: CASTLRTRETQYF. The CDR3 DNA reads TGTGCCAGCACGCTCCGGACTCGAGAGACCCAGTACTTC.

This sequence joins TRBV4-1 and TRBJ2-1, with D possibly called TRBD1 or TRBD2 (5 bases each). Per the germline V gene, CDR1 is MGHRA and CDR2 is YSYEKL. The CDR3 runs to 16 residues. With 1 base removed from V and 2 bases from J, the gap between germline ends came to 12 bases. In DNA form, the CDR3 reads TGCGCCAGCAGCCAAGCGCCGGGACCAACCTACAATGAGCAGTTCTTC. It yields the protein CASSQAPGPTYNEQFF.